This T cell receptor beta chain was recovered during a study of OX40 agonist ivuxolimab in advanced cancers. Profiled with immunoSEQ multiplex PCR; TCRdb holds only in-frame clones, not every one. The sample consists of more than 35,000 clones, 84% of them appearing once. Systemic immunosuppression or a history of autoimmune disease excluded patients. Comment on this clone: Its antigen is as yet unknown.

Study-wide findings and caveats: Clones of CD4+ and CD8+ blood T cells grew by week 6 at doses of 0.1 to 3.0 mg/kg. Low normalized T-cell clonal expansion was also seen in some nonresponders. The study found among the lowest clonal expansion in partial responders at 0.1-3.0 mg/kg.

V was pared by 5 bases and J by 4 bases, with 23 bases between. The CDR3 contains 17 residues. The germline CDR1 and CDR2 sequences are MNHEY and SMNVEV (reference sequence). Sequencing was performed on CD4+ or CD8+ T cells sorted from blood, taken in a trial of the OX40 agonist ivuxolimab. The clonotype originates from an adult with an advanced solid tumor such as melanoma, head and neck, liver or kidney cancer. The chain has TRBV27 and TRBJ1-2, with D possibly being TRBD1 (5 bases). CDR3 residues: CASSPPNTGLRGYGYTF. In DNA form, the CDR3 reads TGTGCCAGCAGTCCTCCTAACACGGGACTTAGGGGCTATGGCTACACCTTC.